This TCR beta chain was observed in a study of identical twins. TCRdb re-called the 5' RACE reads with MiXCR, one entry per CDR3 protein. The sample has around 480,000 distinct CDR3 sequences; 12% to 15% are singletons. Another study also made use of these data, one on yellow fever vaccine responses in identical twins.

This TCR derives from a young woman in good health. The sample comprised CD4+ T cells sorted from blood.

CDR3 amino acids: CASSYVSQWELFF. The DNA of the CDR3 is TGTGCCAGCAGTTACGTCTCTCAATGGGAGCTGTTTTTT. The chain carries TRBV6-5 and TRBJ2-2; D unresolved. V was pared by 2 bases and J by 9 bases, with 10 bases between. Germline CDR1 MNHEY, CDR2 SVGAGI. CDR3 length equals 13 residues.